This T cell receptor beta chain is from a study of cytomegalovirus exposure and HLA in healthy donors. CDR1 and CDR2 from the germline V gene are MNHEY and SMNVEV (reference sequence). V gave up 1 base and J gave up 2 bases, with 8 bases separating them. This CDR3 comprises 14 residues. Use of 60 Vbeta and 13 Jbeta primers characterized the PCR. Repertoires were generated with immunoSEQ multiplex PCR, while TCRdb's copy carries only in-frame clones and drops some. The sample contains around 53,000 clones, roughly 80% of which appear only once. The sequencing input was PBMCs. The sequence derives from a man aged 25 to 40 in good health and CMV-seronegative. The rearrangement links TRBV27 to TRBJ1-1; unclear D gene. The CDR3 DNA sequence: TGTGCCAGCAGTTTATGGGCGAAAAACACTGAAGCTTTCTTT. This translates into CASSLWAKNTEAFF.